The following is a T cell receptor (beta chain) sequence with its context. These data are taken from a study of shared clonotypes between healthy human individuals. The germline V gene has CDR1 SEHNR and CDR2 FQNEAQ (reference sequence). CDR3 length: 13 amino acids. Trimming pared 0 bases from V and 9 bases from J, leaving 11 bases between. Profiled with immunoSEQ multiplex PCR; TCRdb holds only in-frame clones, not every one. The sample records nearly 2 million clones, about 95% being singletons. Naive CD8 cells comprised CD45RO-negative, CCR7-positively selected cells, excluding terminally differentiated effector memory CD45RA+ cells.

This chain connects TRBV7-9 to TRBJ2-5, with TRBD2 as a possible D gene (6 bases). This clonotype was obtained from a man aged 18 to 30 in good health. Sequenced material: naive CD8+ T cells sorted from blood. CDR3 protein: CASSLAIPGAQYF. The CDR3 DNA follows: TGTGCCAGCAGCTTAGCAATCCCGGGGGCCCAGTACTTC.